The next 32 T cell receptor beta chains were all read from a single sample in a study of T cell changes during pregnancy in multiple sclerosis. Produced via immunoSEQ multiplex PCR; TCRdb's table is partial and in-frame only. The data contain around 62,000 clones, 90% of them singletons. The input for sequencing was peripheral blood, taken in the third trimester of pregnancy. The receptor source for this set is a female donor with multiple sclerosis, enrolled in a pregnancy study.

This clone has a single count. The CDR3 sequence: CSVEGTDNTEAFF. The CDR3 bases are TGCAGCGTTGAGGGCACTGATAACACTGAAGCTTTCTTT. This rearrangement joins TRBV29-1 to TRBJ1-1; D is undetermined. From germline, CDR1 is SQVTM and CDR2 ANQGSEA. Trimming left V 3 bases short and J 2 bases short, with 10 bases between. The CDR3 consists of 13 residues.

DNA of the CDR3: TGTGCCAGCACCATTGACGGGAACTATGGCTACACCTTC. It codes for CASTIDGNYGYTF. V gene TRBV11-1 combines with J gene TRBJ1-2; D is undetermined. V lost 7 bases to trimming and J lost 2 bases, with 11 bases between them. The CDR3 is made up of 13 amino acids. Germline CDR1 reads SGHAT; CDR2 reads FQDESV (reference sequence).

This clone appeared once. The V gene is TRBV5-1, the J gene TRBJ2-1; 8 nucleotides line up with TRBD1. Germline trimming cut 6 bases from V and 9 bases from J; bases unmatched to any gene: 26. The CDR3 runs to 19 residues. Germline V CDR1 and CDR2: SGHRS, YFSETQ. Here the CDR3 reads CASTSGIRTGSSFDGEQFF. The CDR3 bases are TGCGCCAGCACCTCAGGTATCCGGACAGGGTCGTCCTTCGATGGTGAGCAGTTCTTC.

This chain uses TRBV11-2 with TRBJ2-7; 7 positions match TRBD2. V shed 0 bases and J 3 bases; nucleotides not matched to a gene: 14. CDR1 and CDR2 from the germline V gene are SGHAT and FQNNGV. The CDR3 extends over 18 amino acids. The CDR3 reads CASSLEAGSRWGGYEQYF. Here the CDR3 DNA reads TGTGCCAGCAGCTTAGAGGCGGGGAGTCGCTGGGGGGGCTACGAGCAGTACTTC.

V and J are TRBV12-5 and TRBJ1-2, with D possibly matching TRBD1 (6 bases). V shed 4 bases and J shed 8 bases, with 32 bases lying between them. The CDR3 loop spans 19 amino acids. Germline values: CDR1 LGHNT, CDR2 FRNRAP. The CDR3 region is CASGCLKAGTPRQRWGYTF. CDR3 nucleotides: TGTGCTAGTGGTTGCCTCAAGGCCGGGACACCAAGGCAGCGTTGGGGCTACACCTTC.

This chain uses TRBV19 with TRBJ1-3, with 12 bases lining up with TRBD1. The CDR3 contains 18 residues. Trimming cost V 5 bases and J 3 bases; bases outside gene matches: 11. Germline V gene lookup returns CDR1 LNHDA and CDR2 SQIVND (reference sequence). The chain's CDR3 is CASSSGQGATSFGNTIYF. The DNA for the CDR3 is TGTGCCAGTAGTTCGGGACAGGGGGCAACAAGTTTTGGAAACACCATATATTTT.

The genes are TRBV6-1 and TRBJ2-7, with a tentative D call TRBD2 (5 bases). Between the trimmed V and J ends, which lost 8 bases and 5 bases, there was a span of 19 bases. Germline V lookup: CDR1 MNHNS, CDR2 SASEGT. The CDR3 totals 14 residues. The CDR3 loop reads CASLPASEADEQYF. Here the CDR3 DNA reads TGTGCCAGCTTGCCCGCTTCTGAAGCGGACGAGCAGTACTTC.

The chain employs TRBV5-1 and TRBJ2-7, with D unclear. The CDR3 spans 15 residues. V was clipped by 0 bases and J by 3 bases, with 13 bases between them. Germline CDR1 is SGHRS and CDR2 is YFSETQ. The CDR3 nucleotides read TGCGCCAGCAGCTTGGCCCGGGTCGGCGACTACGAGCAGTACTTC. As protein: CASSLARVGDYEQYF.

This sequence joins TRBV27 and TRBJ2-1; TRBD1 matches at 7 bases. This CDR3 region has 13 residues. Unmatched junction bases numbered 8, after V lost 5 bases and J lost 10 bases. CDR1 and CDR2 (germline): MNHEY, SMNVEV (reference sequence). CDR3 coding DNA: TGTGCCAGCAGTCCCCGGACAGGAATCGAGCAGTTCTTC. Translated: CASSPRTGIEQFF.

V is TRBV4-2 and J is TRBJ2-1; 10 nucleotides match TRBD2. Trimming cost V 0 bases and J 0 bases; bases outside gene matches: 5. The length of the CDR3 is 18 residues. The V gene's germline CDR1 is LGHNA and CDR2 YNFKEQ. The CDR3 bases are TGTGCCAGCAGCCAAGATCCGAGCGGGGGGGTCTCCTACAATGAGCAGTTCTTC. This codes for CASSQDPSGGVSYNEQFF.

The V gene is TRBV5-1, the J gene TRBJ2-1, with 7 bases that match TRBD2. From germline, CDR1 is SGHRS and CDR2 YFSETQ. The CDR3 consists of 15 residues. J lost 9 bases, V lost 4 bases, and 13 bases had no gene match. As DNA, the CDR3 is TGCGCCAGCAGCCCGGGAAGGACTAGTTTGGGTGAGCAGTTCTTC. Amino acid sequence: CASSPGRTSLGEQFF.

The chain uses TRBV14 and TRBJ2-1; TRBD2 matches 7 bases. The CDR3 loop spans 15 amino acids. The V segment lost 1 base and the J segment 2 bases; nucleotides outside the gene matches: 2. Per the germline V gene, CDR1 is SGHDN and CDR2 is FVKESK. The CDR3 sequence: CASSQAGGTYNEQFF. Written as DNA, the CDR3 is TGTGCCAGCAGCCAAGCGGGAGGAACCTACAATGAGCAGTTCTTC.

The V and J genes are TRBV19 and TRBJ2-2; 11 positions match TRBD1. In germline, CDR1 is LNHDA, CDR2 SQIVND (reference sequence). Trimming at V came to 7 bases and at J to 2 bases, leaving 9 bases not matched to a gene. The CDR3 sequence is 17 residues long. This CDR3 is CASMRTGGIANTGELFF. Written as DNA, the CDR3 is TGTGCCAGTATGAGGACAGGGGGCATCGCAAACACCGGGGAGCTGTTTTTT.

V and J are TRBV19 and TRBJ2-1; 8 bases align to TRBD2. V was clipped by 9 bases and J by 4 bases; unmatched bases: 11. The germline gives CDR1 LNHDA, CDR2 SQIVND (reference sequence). This CDR3 is 15 amino acids long. The CDR3 coding sequence is TGTGCCAGCGGCGGGACGGGAGGGATGTACAATGAGCAGTTCTTC. It specifies CASGGTGGMYNEQFF.

This clone has ten or more counts. The chain joins TRBV6-4 to TRBJ2-2, with D perhaps matching TRBD2 (6 bases). In germline, CDR1 is MRHNA, CDR2 SNTAGT. V shed 6 bases and J shed 2 bases, with 13 bases lying between them. This CDR3 comprises 15 residues. In DNA, the CDR3 is TGTGCCAGCAGCCCTGAGGGACTCAACACCGGGGAGCTGTTTTTT. This encodes CASSPEGLNTGELFF.

The V and J genes are TRBV30 and TRBJ1-6, with 10 bases that match TRBD1. CDR3 size: 17 residues. Germline values: CDR1 GTSNPN, CDR2 SVGIG (reference sequence). Unmatched junction bases numbered 12, after V lost 5 bases and J lost 5 bases. The CDR3 sequence: CAWRPRGTGVNNSPLHF. CDR3 in DNA: TGTGCCTGGCGTCCCCGGGGGACAGGGGTCAATAATTCACCCCTCCACTTT.

J is TRBJ2-1 and V is TRBV9; D gene unclear. This CDR3 comprises 14 residues. Germline CDR1 and CDR2: SGDLS and YYNGEE. V shed 3 bases and J shed 1 base, with 8 bases lying between them. This chain's CDR3 is CASSEWPSYNEQFF. CDR3 bases: TGTGCCAGCAGCGAGTGGCCTTCCTACAATGAGCAGTTCTTC.

The count of this clone is one. The chain couples TRBV6-7 to TRBJ2-7; TRBD1 agrees at 9 bases. TRBV6-7 is placed among ORFs of uncertain function. The CDR3 contains 14 residues. V gave up 8 bases and J gave up 2 bases; unmatched junction bases: 7. The CDR3 loop reads CASVEGQGTYEQYF. The CDR3 coding sequence is TGTGCCAGCGTCGAGGGACAGGGAACCTACGAGCAGTACTTC.

This chain joins TRBV19 and TRBJ2-1, with D maybe TRBD1 (6 bases). V was cut by 2 bases and J by 1 base, with 6 bases left in between. The CDR3 covers 14 residues. CDR1 LNHDA and CDR2 SQIVND come from the germline V gene (reference sequence). In nucleotides, the CDR3 is TGTGCCAGTAGTATAAGGGGGTCCTACAATGAGCAGTTCTTC. This translates into CASSIRGSYNEQFF.

The gene calls are TRBV20-1 and TRBJ2-1, with 7 bases that match TRBD1. Trimming took 5 bases from V and 9 from J; bases not matched to a gene: 4. This CDR3 has 11 amino acids. CDR1 is DFQATT and CDR2 is SNEGSKA in the germline V gene (reference sequence). For the CDR3, the DNA is TGCAGTGCTGACAGGGCAAGTGAGCAGTTCTTC. It specifies CSADRASEQFF.

This chain connects TRBV6-5 to TRBJ2-7; 8 positions match TRBD2. The CDR3 runs to 16 residues. The germline CDR1 and CDR2 sequences are MNHEY and SVGAGI. J lost 2 bases, V lost 4 bases, and 10 bases had no gene match. DNA for the CDR3: TGTGCCAGCAGTTTTCTAGCGGGCGGAGGACCCTACGAGCAGTACTTC. It encodes CASSFLAGGGPYEQYF.

V gene TRBV7-2 combines with J gene TRBJ2-1; a weak D match, TRBD2 (5 bases). CDR1 SGHTA and CDR2 FQGNSA come from the germline V gene. The V and J ends lost 5 bases and 9 bases respectively, with 20 bases between them. CDR3 size: 15 residues. CDR3 in amino acids: CASSRGPGRRAEQFF. CDR3 DNA: TGTGCCAGCAGCCGCGGGCCGGGGAGAAGGGCTGAGCAGTTCTTC.

This clone appeared a single time. V gene TRBV11-2 combines with J gene TRBJ1-2; 7 bases align to TRBD1. Per the germline V gene, CDR1 is SGHAT and CDR2 is FQNNGV. The CDR3 covers 16 residues. Germline trimming cut 1 base from V and 4 bases from J; bases unmatched to any gene: 9. CDR3 DNA sequence: TGTGCCAGCAGCTTAGTTAGGAGACAGGGAGGCTATGGCTACACCTTC. This encodes CASSLVRRQGGYGYTF.

The rearrangement uses TRBV6-6 and TRBJ1-5; D unresolved. Germline assignment: CDR1 MNHNY and CDR2 SVGAGI (reference sequence). The CDR3 extends over 13 amino acids. Trimming took 2 bases from V and 7 from J, leaving 9 bases between them. The CDR3 sequence: CASSYDPGQPQHF. The CDR3 nucleotides read TGTGCCAGCAGTTACGATCCGGGGCAGCCCCAGCATTTT.

The V gene is TRBV30, the J gene TRBJ1-2; D possibly corresponds to TRBD1 (6 bases). The CDR3 consists of 11 residues. Germline V lookup: CDR1 GTSNPN, CDR2 SVGIG (reference sequence). The germline V and J ends were trimmed by 7 bases and 5 bases, with 11 bases remaining between them. In DNA, the CDR3 is TGTGCCTCCGGGACACCGTATGGCTACACCTTC. Translated: CASGTPYGYTF.

The J gene is TRBJ2-3, the V gene TRBV6-5; unclear D gene. Germline loops: CDR1 MNHEY, CDR2 SVGAGI. V was trimmed by 5 bases and J by 6 bases, leaving 18 bases between them. The CDR3 length is 15 residues. The CDR3 nucleotides are TGTGCCAGCAGTCCGTTGGTAGCTGGAGCGGATACGCAGTATTTT. Translating gives CASSPLVAGADTQYF.

The V and J genes are TRBV9 and TRBJ1-5; D gene uncertain. Per the germline V gene, CDR1 is SGDLS and CDR2 is YYNGEE. The CDR3 has 14 amino acids. The V gene lost 3 bases and the J gene lost 6 bases, with 13 bases spanning the gap. CDR3 nucleotide sequence: TGTGCCAGCAGCGCCGAATCGGCGGGTCAGCCCCAGCATTTT. Translating it yields CASSAESAGQPQHF.

The V call is TRBV7-2, the J call TRBJ2-7; the D gene is possibly TRBD2 (6 bases). From germline, CDR1 is SGHTA and CDR2 FQGNSA. V was cut by 6 bases and J by 3 bases, with 18 bases left in between. The CDR3 loop spans 15 amino acids. CDR3 in amino acids: CASRNVRDLYYEQYF. The CDR3, as DNA: TGTGCCAGCAGAAACGTCCGGGACTTATACTACGAGCAGTACTTC.

The chain uses TRBV6-1 and TRBJ1-5, with 7 bases identical to TRBD1. Germline CDR1 MNHNS, CDR2 SASEGT. CDR3 length: 14 residues. V was pared by 6 bases and J by 2 bases, with 4 bases of the junction left unmatched. The CDR3 loop reads CASRVTGGNQPQHF. As DNA, the CDR3 is TGTGCCAGCAGAGTCACAGGGGGCAATCAGCCCCAGCATTTT.

A single count supports this clone. The chain uses TRBV6-6 and TRBJ1-2, with D possibly matching TRBD1 (6 bases). The CDR3 covers 16 residues. V lost 3 bases, J lost 1 base, and 15 bases lay in between. Germline V gene lookup returns CDR1 MNHNY and CDR2 SVGAGI (reference sequence). The CDR3 spells CASSYFSGQSNYGYTF. The CDR3 DNA is TGTGCCAGCAGTTATTTCTCAGGACAGAGTAACTATGGCTACACCTTC.

The V and J genes are TRBV7-2 and TRBJ2-1; a weak D match, TRBD2 (6 bases). Trimming cost V 2 bases and J 6 bases, with 17 bases left between them. There are 16 residues in the CDR3. Germline CDR1 is SGHTA and CDR2 is FQGNSA. CDR3 loop: CASSLPLGGNINEQFF. In DNA, the CDR3 is TGTGCCAGCAGCTTACCACTGGGCGGGAATATCAATGAGCAGTTCTTC.

In this sample, this clone turned up once. The chain joins TRBV5-1 to TRBJ1-1; tentative D call: TRBD1 (6 bases). Trimming left V 2 bases short and J 1 base short, with 9 bases between. This CDR3 spans 14 amino acids. From germline, CDR1 is SGHRS and CDR2 YFSETQ. The DNA for the CDR3 is TGCGCCAGCAGCTTTACAGGGAGGAACACTGAAGCTTTCTTT. Translating it yields CASSFTGRNTEAFF.